The 8 T cell receptor beta chains below all came from one sample that was sequenced in a study of shared clonotypes between healthy human individuals. Naive CD8 cells, CD45RO-negative and positively selected for CCR7, excluded terminally differentiated effector memory CD45RA+ cells. TCRdb's copy holds only in-frame clones and misses some; the assay was immunoSEQ multiplex PCR. The repertoire holds about 2.1 million clones, about 93% seen once, with more than 1.5% in the top ten. Sample: naive CD8+ T cells from PBMCs. Every receptor here comes from a young man in good health. Some clones in this sample may be carry-over from other donors' samples.

This sequence joins TRBV19 and TRBJ2-5, with D possibly matching TRBD2 (6 bases). Germline assignment: CDR1 LNHDA and CDR2 SQIVND (reference sequence). The CDR3 is 15 residues long. V was trimmed by 1 base and J by 5 bases, leaving 14 bases between them. CDR3 in amino acids: CASSIGWRGRETQYF. The CDR3 region has the DNA TGTGCCAGTAGTATAGGTTGGAGGGGCCGCGAGACCCAGTACTTC.

This chain connects TRBV15 to TRBJ2-7; 7 bases fit TRBD2. CDR3 length: 18 amino acids. CDR1 and CDR2 from the germline V gene are LNHNV and YYDKDF (reference sequence). J lost 5 bases, V lost 5 bases, and 21 bases had no gene match. CDR3: CATSDSGGGSAFEHEQYF. For the CDR3, the DNA is TGTGCCACCAGCGATTCAGGTGGCGGGAGCGCCTTCGAGCACGAGCAGTACTTC.

This clone has only one observation. CDR3 bases: TGTGCCAGCAGCTGGGGACCGACGTACGTAGGGCAAGAGACCCAGTACTTC. This gives the protein CASSWGPTYVGQETQYF. The chain joins TRBV13 to TRBJ2-5, with D perhaps matching TRBD1 or TRBD2 (5 bases each). The ends were cut back, 4 bases at V and 2 bases at J, with 20 bases in the middle. Germline CDR1 reads PRHDT; CDR2 reads FYEKMQ (reference sequence). CDR3 size: 17 residues.

The CDR3 nucleotides read TGTGCCATCGCCGGAGTGGGAGGTTTCAATGAGCAGTTCTTC. Translating gives CAIAGVGGFNEQFF. The chain has TRBV10-3 and TRBJ2-1; D is possibly TRBD2 (6 bases). The V gene lost 8 bases and the J gene lost 6 bases, with 17 bases spanning the gap. The germline gives CDR1 ENHRY, CDR2 SYGVKD. The CDR3 runs 14 residues.

The count of this clone is one. The sample contains more than one DNA sequence encoding this CDR3. This rearrangement joins TRBV19 to TRBJ1-5; D gene unclear. Germline CDR1 and CDR2: LNHDA and SQIVND (reference sequence). Trimming left V 1 base short and J 4 bases short, with 8 bases between. There are 14 residues in the CDR3. CDR3: CASSIVSGNQPQHF. CDR3 nucleotide sequence: TGTGCCAGTAGTATAGTAAGCGGAAATCAGCCCCAGCATTTT.

This chain joins TRBV5-1 and TRBJ1-2; a weak D match, TRBD1 (5 bases). V was clipped by 0 bases and J by 2 bases, with 14 bases between them. CDR3 length equals 16 residues. Germline assignment: CDR1 SGHRS and CDR2 YFSETQ. The CDR3 protein is CASSLEAQGPNYGYTF. DNA of the CDR3: TGCGCCAGCAGCTTGGAAGCGCAGGGCCCCAACTATGGCTACACCTTC.

This chain links TRBV7-9 with TRBJ1-4; D is uncertain. Germline loops: CDR1 SEHNR, CDR2 FQNEAQ (reference sequence). The V and J ends lost 6 bases and 0 bases respectively, with 17 bases between them. This CDR3 is built from 17 residues. The CDR3 reads CASRRHLGSATNEKLFF. The CDR3 DNA reads TGTGCCAGCAGACGCCATCTGGGCTCCGCAACTAATGAAAAACTGTTTTTT.

The chain is built from TRBV5-1 and TRBJ2-7, with no clear D. From germline, CDR1 is SGHRS and CDR2 YFSETQ. V was clipped by 0 bases and J by 2 bases, with 12 bases between them. This CDR3 has 15 amino acids. This CDR3 is CASSLASSVTYEQYF. The CDR3 DNA follows: TGCGCCAGCAGCTTGGCCAGTTCCGTCACCTACGAGCAGTACTTC.